The present entry profiles one T cell receptor beta chain with its context. The CDR3 contains 14 residues. V shed 4 bases, J shed 4 bases, and the junction held 8 bases outside the gene matches. The germline CDR1 and CDR2 sequences are DFQATT and SNEGSKA (reference sequence). Sequenced by immunoSEQ multiplex PCR; TCRdb stores in-frame clones only, minus some. The sample holds around 30,000 clones, over 70% seen once. This record belongs to a study of blood T cell repertoires in COVID-19. Study in general: PBMCs, B-cell-depleted T cells, or T cells provided the cDNA or gDNA that made up the material.

Sequenced input: peripheral blood. The chain employs TRBV20-1 and TRBJ1-2; 8 nucleotides align to TRBD1. The receptor's source is an older woman with acute or convalescent COVID-19. As DNA, the CDR3 is TGCAGTGCTATTGAGGCAGGGGGCGCCTATGGCTACACCTTC. Amino acids: CSAIEAGGAYGYTF.